These T cell receptor beta chains were read from a single sample in a study of blood T cell repertoires in COVID-19. The method was immunoSEQ multiplex PCR; TCRdb's version includes in-frame clones alone and lacks a portion of them. The table shows 400,000 to 500,000 clones, with about 88% occurring only once. The sequenced material came from PBMCs or T cells enriched from blood (not recorded which). These TCRs come from a woman younger than 30 who had been exposed to COVID-19. Both conserved end residues are part of each CDR3. The D gene is left open where the match is weak. Not every row has a clone size; where given, it reads once, few, many or a size class.

d_call j_call clone_size cdr3_length v_call cdr3_nt cdr3_aa
. TRBJ1-1 . 16 TRBV4-3 TGCGCCAGCAGCCAAGATTCCGGCAGGGCGAACACTGAAGCTTTCTTT CASSQDSGRANTEAFF
. TRBJ2-7 . 15 TRBV9 TGTGCCAGCAGCGAGGGGGGGACCGCAACCTACGAGCAGTACTTC CASSEGGTATYEQYF
. TRBJ1-1 . 11 TRBV6-6 TGTGCCAGCAGCTCTAGGTTTCAAGCTTTCTTT CASSSRFQAFF
TRBD2 TRBJ2-1 . 16 TRBV19 TGTGCCAGTAACAGAGAGGGCGCGGGGGACTACAATGAGCAGTTCTTC CASNREGAGDYNEQFF
TRBD1 TRBJ2-7 . 15 TRBV5-4 TGTGCCAGCAGCCCCGGGACAGGGGGCTCGGGCGAGCAGTACTTC CASSPGTGGSGEQYF
TRBD2 TRBJ2-1 . 18 TRBV4-3 TGCGCCAGCAGCCAGACCCCGGGACTAGCGGGGGGGCCTCGGGAGCAGTTCTTC CASSQTPGLAGGPREQFF
TRBD1 TRBJ1-5 . 14 TRBV6-2/TRBV6-3 TGTGCCAGCAGTTACGCAGGGGGAGTGATGCCCCAGCATTTT CASSYAGGVMPQHF
. TRBJ1-3 . 13 TRBV14 TGTGCCAGCAGCCTCGTCTTTGGAAACACCATATATTTT CASSLVFGNTIYF
. TRBJ2-7 . 11 TRBV9 TGTGCCAGCAGCCCGGGGGACGAGCAGTACTTC CASSPGDEQYF
. TRBJ1-6 . 12 TRBV7-9 TGTGCCAGCAGTGTCGGGTCTTCACCCCTCCACTTT CASSVGSSPLHF
. TRBJ2-5 once 15 TRBV18 TGTGCCAGCTCACCACCGTACCCAGGGCAGGAGACCCAGTACTTC CASSPPYPGQETQYF
. TRBJ1-1 . 16 TRBV7-9 TGTGCCAGCAGCTTAGCGGGGAGGGGGGATGGCACTGAAGCTTTCTTT CASSLAGRGDGTEAFF
. TRBJ2-7 . 14 TRBV5-4 TGTGCCAGCAGCCTTGAGCGGATCTCCTACGAGCAGTACTTC CASSLERISYEQYF
TRBD2 TRBJ2-3 . 16 TRBV27 TGTGCCAGCAGTTCCGGAACGGGACTAGGCACAGATACGCAGTATTTT CASSSGTGLGTDTQYF
. TRBJ2-3 . 13 TRBV4-2 TGTGCCAGCAGCCAAGATCGGGGAGATACGCAGTATTTT CASSQDRGDTQYF
. TRBJ1-1 . 14 TRBV28 TGTGCCAGCAGTTTAGGGGGCCCGAACACTGAAGCTTTCTTT CASSLGGPNTEAFF
TRBD2 TRBJ2-2 . 19 TRBV3-1/TRBV3-2 TGTGCCAGCAGCTCCCCCCGCCGACTAGCGGGGGCCAAGACCGGGGAGCTGTTTTTT CASSSPRRLAGAKTGELFF
TRBD1 TRBJ1-1 . 15 TRBV11-2 TGTGCCAGCAGCTTGGGGCCGGGACAGGAGATTAAAGCTTTCTTT CASSLGPGQEIKAFF
. TRBJ2-7 . 12 TRBV5-6 TGTGCCAGCAGCTTGTCTACCTACGAGCAGTACTTC CASSLSTYEQYF
. TRBJ1-2 . 14 TRBV27 TGTGCCAGCAGTTTATACGGGGGTGTCTATGGCTACACCTTC CASSLYGGVYGYTF
. TRBJ1-2 . 13 TRBV5-8 TGTGCCAGCAGCCACCGGTGGGAGGATGGCTACACCTTC CASSHRWEDGYTF
TRBD1 TRBJ1-2 . 13 TRBV18 TGTGCCAGCTCACCCGGGACAGGGGGAGGCTACACCTTC CASSPGTGGGYTF
. TRBJ2-1 . 15 TRBV24-1 TGTGCCACCAGTGATTCGGCCAGGGGCTACAATGAGCAGTTCTTC CATSDSARGYNEQFF
. TRBJ2-2 . 19 TRBV12-5 TGTGCTAGTGGTTTGGATAGACAAGCCAGGGTATCGAACACCGGGGAGCTGTTTTTT CASGLDRQARVSNTGELFF